The 21 T cell receptor beta chains presented below share a single source sample, sequenced in a study of T cells in Graves' hyperthyroidism and ophthalmopathy. It was RNA transcripts that yielded the amplified TCR beta CDR3 regions. The HTBI primer set was used in a first-round RT-PCR of the TCR CDR3. TCRdb processed the multiplex PCR reads anew with MiXCR; each CDR3 protein has one entry. The sample carries about 600,000 distinct CDR3 sequences, 11% to 15% recorded once. Sample: blood. The receptors were gathered from a woman aged 18-35 years with Graves' ophthalmopathy.

The V call is TRBV7-6, the J call TRBJ2-2; D not certain. The germline V and J ends were trimmed by 5 bases and 13 bases, with 23 bases remaining between them. The V gene's germline CDR1 is SGHVS and CDR2 FNYEAQ. The CDR3 has 15 residues. As DNA, the CDR3 is TGTGCCAGCAGCACAACAATCTGGGCTCTTAGTGGGCTGTTTTTT. Protein: CASSTTIWALSGLFF.

The sample holds many counts of this clonotype. The genes are TRBV12-3 or TRBV12-4 and TRBJ2-2; TRBD2 might be the D (5 bases). CDR3 length equals 15 residues. Between the trimmed V and J ends, which lost 3 bases and 2 bases, there was a span of 10 bases. CDR3 bases: TGTGCCAGCAGTTTTCGGGGAAATAACACCGGGGAGCTGTTTTTT. Amino acid sequence: CASSFRGNNTGELFF.

This clonotype was seen repeatedly, ten times or more. The V and J genes are TRBV7-9 and TRBJ2-1; 11 bases line up with TRBD2. The germline V gene encodes CDR1 SEHNR and CDR2 FQNEAQ (reference sequence). V was pared by 4 bases and J by 1 base, with 3 bases of the junction left unmatched. The length of the CDR3 is 16 residues. The DNA of the CDR3 is TGTGCCAGCAGCTCACTAGCGGGAGTTTCCTACAATGAGCAGTTCTTC. Translation gives CASSSLAGVSYNEQFF.

This chain joins TRBV12-3 or TRBV12-4 and TRBJ2-1; D ambiguous. This CDR3 is built from 12 residues. The V end lost 4 bases, the J end lost 4 bases, and 5 bases lay between the germline ends. The CDR3 DNA follows: TGTGCCAGCAGTTCATTATACAATGAGCAGTTCTTC. Its protein is CASSSLYNEQFF.

This clonotype was seen only a few times. The rearrangement uses TRBV9 and TRBJ1-5, with 7 positions matching TRBD1. V was pared by 4 bases and J by 7 bases, with 8 bases of the junction left unmatched. CDR1 is SGDLS and CDR2 is YYNGEE in the germline V gene. The CDR3 consists of 14 residues. This CDR3 is CASSPQGSRQPQHF. The DNA for the CDR3 is TGTGCCAGCAGCCCACAGGGGAGCCGGCAGCCCCAGCATTTT.

This clonotype was found a few times. J is TRBJ2-7 and V is TRBV20-1; 7 nucleotides line up with TRBD2. Trimming took 7 bases from V and 3 from J; bases not matched to a gene: 6. Germline V gives CDR1 DFQATT, CDR2 SNEGSKA (reference sequence). CDR3 length: 12 amino acids. CDR3 DNA sequence: TGCAGTGGTCGGGCTAGCGGCTACGAGCAGTACTTC. It encodes CSGRASGYEQYF.

This clonotype was seen many times. In DNA form, the CDR3 reads TGTGCCAGCAGTCACAACTCCGGGGGAAACTATGGCTACACCTTC. It specifies CASSHNSGGNYGYTF. This chain uses TRBV28 with TRBJ1-2, with a weak D call TRBD1 (5 bases). This CDR3 spans 15 amino acids. V was pared by 5 bases and J by 2 bases, with 15 bases between. The germline V gene encodes CDR1 MDHEN and CDR2 SYDVKM.

In its sample, this clonotype was seen many times. The rearrangement uses TRBV20-1 and TRBJ2-7; 7 bases fit TRBD1. V trimming: 0 bases; J trimming: 3 bases; junction bases outside the gene matches: 11. Germline-derived CDR1 and CDR2 are DFQATT and SNEGSKA (reference sequence). The CDR3 is made up of 16 amino acids. CDR3 residues: CSARDSQRQGIYEQYF. In DNA form, the CDR3 reads TGCAGTGCTAGAGATTCTCAGAGACAGGGAATCTACGAGCAGTACTTC.

This clonotype has at least ten counts. The chain couples TRBV28 to TRBJ2-1, with 7 bases aligning to TRBD1. CDR1 is MDHEN, CDR2 SYDVKM, per germline. V lost 3 bases to trimming and J lost 10 bases; unmatched junction nucleotides: 9. This CDR3 has 14 amino acids. CDR3 DNA: TGTGCCAGCAGTTTCGACAGGGAATCGGGGGAGCAGTTCTTC. Protein sequence: CASSFDRESGEQFF.

The J gene is TRBJ1-1, the V gene TRBV7-9; 7 nucleotides line up with TRBD1. V lost 0 bases to trimming and J lost 1 base; unmatched junction nucleotides: 8. CDR3 size: 17 residues. Germline CDR1 is SEHNR and CDR2 is FQNEAQ (reference sequence). The CDR3 loop is CASSLASTGEKNTEAFF. In nucleotides, the CDR3 is TGTGCCAGCAGCTTAGCGTCTACAGGGGAAAAGAACACTGAAGCTTTCTTT.

This clonotype has a count of ten or more. The rearrangement links TRBV30 to TRBJ1-1; unclear D gene. Per the germline V gene, CDR1 is GTSNPN and CDR2 is SVGIG (reference sequence). The CDR3 sequence is 13 residues long. Trimming shortened V by 8 bases and J by 0 bases, and 13 bases separated the two germline ends. The CDR3: CAGRHLMNTEAFF. In DNA, the CDR3 is TGTGCCGGACGACACTTAATGAACACTGAAGCTTTCTTT.

The chain couples TRBV18 to TRBJ2-2; the match to TRBD1 covers 7 bases. V lost 3 bases, J lost 7 bases, and 8 bases stayed unmatched. Germline CDR1 is KGHSH and CDR2 is LQKENI. CDR3 length: 15 amino acids. The CDR3, as DNA: TGTGCCAGCTCACCTCTGGGACAGTCAAGCGGGGAGCTGTTTTTT. Its protein is CASSPLGQSSGELFF.

In its sample, this clonotype was seen once. The chain has TRBV6-1 and TRBJ2-7; 7 bases map to TRBD2. There are 14 residues in the CDR3. The V segment lost 6 bases and the J segment 2 bases; nucleotides outside the gene matches: 7. Germline-derived CDR1 and CDR2 are MNHNS and SASEGT. The CDR3 DNA follows: TGTGCCAGCAGGGGGGGGAGAATAACCTACGAGCAGTACTTC. This gives the protein CASRGGRITYEQYF.

This clonotype was counted only a few times. The genes are TRBV27 and TRBJ1-6, with 7 bases identical to TRBD1. V dropped 2 bases and J dropped 1; count of bases not matched to a gene: 8. The CDR3 is 18 residues long. CDR1 is MNHEY and CDR2 is SMNVEV in the germline V gene (reference sequence). The CDR3: CASSLRGQGLSYNSPLHF. The CDR3 region has the DNA TGTGCCAGCAGTTTAAGGGGGCAAGGTTTGTCCTATAATTCACCCCTCCACTTT.

The genes are TRBV3-1 and TRBJ2-3; tentative D call: TRBD2 (5 bases). Between the trimmed V and J ends, which lost 5 bases and 0 bases, there was a span of 12 bases. Germline lookup yields CDR1 LGHDT and CDR2 YNNKEL (reference sequence). CDR3 length: 15 amino acids. The CDR3 DNA follows: TGTGCCAGCAGCTCCCGGGGTTATAGCACAGATACGCAGTATTTT. Translation gives CASSSRGYSTDTQYF.

The sample holds many counts of this clonotype. The gene calls are TRBV27 and TRBJ1-2; TRBD1 agrees at 8 bases. The CDR3 has 12 residues. V lost 6 bases, J lost 6 bases, and 3 bases stayed unmatched. Germline CDR1 reads MNHEY; CDR2 reads SMNVEV (reference sequence). The CDR3 region is CASSLTGDGYTF. CDR3 sequence (DNA): TGTGCCAGCAGCCTGACAGGGGATGGCTACACCTTC.

This clonotype came up a few times. This chain uses TRBV5-6 with TRBJ1-3; TRBD1 is a possible D gene (6 bases). Per germline, CDR1 SGHDT and CDR2 YYEEEE. The CDR3 is made up of 16 amino acids. Between the trimmed V and J ends, which lost 1 base and 0 bases, there was a span of 11 bases. DNA for the CDR3: TGTGCCAGCAGCTTGCTCGGACAGATCTCTGGAAACACCATATATTTT. Its translation: CASSLLGQISGNTIYF.

This clonotype was counted at least ten times. The V and J genes are TRBV2 and TRBJ1-1, with a weak D call TRBD1 (5 bases). Trimming removed 7 bases from V and 0 bases from J, with 12 bases in between. This CDR3 is 14 amino acids long. Germline loops: CDR1 SNHLY, CDR2 FYNNEI. This chain's CDR3 is CASNEQGLNTEAFF. CDR3 DNA: TGTGCCAGCAATGAGCAGGGACTGAACACTGAAGCTTTCTTT.

The CDR3 nucleotides are TGTGCCAGCAGCGAGAGGGCCGGAGGCGTGTTAAACATTCAGTACTTC. Its translation is CASSERAGGVLNIQYF. V usage is TRBV5-6 and J usage is TRBJ2-4; a weak D match, TRBD2 (5 bases). The CDR3 extends over 16 amino acids. V lost 4 bases, J lost 6 bases, and 20 bases lay in between. Germline values: CDR1 SGHDT, CDR2 YYEEEE.

Ten or more counts support this clonotype. This rearrangement joins TRBV28 to TRBJ2-7; D unresolved. V was trimmed by 10 bases and J by 7 bases, leaving 11 bases between them. The CDR3 totals 10 residues. The germline CDR1 and CDR2 sequences are MDHEN and SYDVKM. The CDR3 DNA reads TGTGCCACCAGCTATGTAGAGCAGTACTTC. It translates to CATSYVEQYF.

This clonotype was found many times. The chain links TRBV11-1 to TRBJ2-3; 8 bases align to TRBD2. V lost 2 bases, J lost 4 bases, and 8 bases stayed unmatched. CDR1 and CDR2 (germline): SGHAT, FQDESV (reference sequence). The CDR3 runs 16 residues. Here the CDR3 reads CASSLRLSGSADTQYF. CDR3 DNA: TGTGCCAGCAGCTTAAGGTTAAGCGGGAGTGCAGATACGCAGTATTTT.